This TCR beta chain was retrieved from a study of graft-versus-host responses after intestinal transplantation. The germline V gene encodes CDR1 SGHRS and CDR2 YFSETQ. V dropped 3 bases and J dropped 3; count of bases not matched to a gene: 10. This CDR3 region has 17 residues. Note on this clone: The antigen is unknown.

The protocol was immunoSEQ multiplex PCR, while the TCRdb copy is restricted to in-frame clones and leaves out a portion. The table has 84,000 or so clones, around nine tenths seen once. This sequence was found in a human donor who received an intestinal transplant. The sample in question was unstimulated CD4+ T cells sorted from spleen or lymph node cells, obtained before intestinal transplant. The chain carries TRBV5-1 and TRBJ2-3; 10 nucleotides agree with TRBD2. CDR3 region: CASSWQSSGSRTDTQYF. The CDR3 nucleotides are TGCGCCAGCAGCTGGCAGTCTAGCGGGAGCAGGACAGATACGCAGTATTTT.